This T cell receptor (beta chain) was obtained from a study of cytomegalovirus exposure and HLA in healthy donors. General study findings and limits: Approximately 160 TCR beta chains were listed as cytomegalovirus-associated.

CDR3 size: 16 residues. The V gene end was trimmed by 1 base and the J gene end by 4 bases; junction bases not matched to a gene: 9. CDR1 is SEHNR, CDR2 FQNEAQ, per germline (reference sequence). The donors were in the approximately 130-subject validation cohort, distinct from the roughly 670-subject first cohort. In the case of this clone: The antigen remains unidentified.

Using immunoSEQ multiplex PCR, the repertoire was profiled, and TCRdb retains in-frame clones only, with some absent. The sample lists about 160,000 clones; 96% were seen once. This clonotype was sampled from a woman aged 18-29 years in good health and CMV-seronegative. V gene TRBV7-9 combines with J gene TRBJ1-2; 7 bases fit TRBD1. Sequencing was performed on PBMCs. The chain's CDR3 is CASSLGGTAGLYGYTF. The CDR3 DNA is TGTGCCAGCAGCTTAGGGGGGACAGCCGGACTCTATGGCTACACCTTC. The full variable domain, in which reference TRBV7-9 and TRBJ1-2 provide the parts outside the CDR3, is DTGVSQNPRHKITKRGQNVTFRCDPISEHNRLYWYRQTLGQGPEFLTYFQNEAQLEKSRLLSDRFSAERPKGSFSTLEIQRTEQGDSAMYLCASSLGGTAGLYGYTFGSGTRLTVV.